This T cell receptor beta chain is drawn from a study of blood T cell repertoires in COVID-19. Study-level information: The cDNA or gDNA used as material had been derived from T cells, B-cell-depleted T cells, or PBMCs.

Of note for this clone: The sample has other DNA sequences that encode this CDR3 too.

Trimming took 5 bases from V and 1 from J, leaving 11 bases between them. CDR1 and CDR2 (germline): SNHLY, FYNNEI. The CDR3 loop spans 14 amino acids. Method: immunoSEQ multiplex PCR; TCRdb's copy keeps in-frame clones and lacks some. In the table there are 110,000 to 150,000 clones, approximately 78% of which are singletons. The chain combines TRBV2 with TRBJ1-1, with D possibly TRBD1 on 6 matching bases. This clonotype was sampled from a woman aged 45-65 years who had recovered from COVID-19. The sample comprised PBMCs or T cells enriched from blood (not recorded which). The CDR3: CASSSQGENTEAFF. The DNA of the CDR3 is TGTGCCAGCAGTTCACAGGGTGAGAACACTGAAGCTTTCTTT.